This is a list of T cell receptor beta chains from one sample in a study of human T cells and chemical hapten exposure. TCRdb ran MiXCR on the RACE reads and lists one entry per CDR3 protein. The data contain approximately 320,000 distinct CDR3 sequences, 5% to 6.5% of them singletons. The starting material was whole blood, obtained in connection with sensitization to the hapten diphenylcyclopropenone (DPC). The receptors stem from a woman between 18 and 30 years old with alopecia areata. Some clones in this sample may be carry-over from other donors' samples. The CDR3 runs from the conserved cysteine through the conserved F or W. The order of the fields is clone size, J gene, V gene, D gene, CDR3 DNA, CDR3 protein. D genes are given only for firm matches. Not all rows give a size; the values are once, few, many and, for expanded clones, a class.

many | TRBJ2-3 | TRBV7-9 | TRBD1 | TGTGCCAGCAGCTTAGCACTGGGACAGCGAGCAGATACGCAGTATTTT | CASSLALGQRADTQYF
few | TRBJ1-2 | TRBV12-3/TRBV12-4 | NA | TGTGCCAGCAGTCTTACATTTAACTATGGCTACACCTTC | CASSLTFNYGYTF
few | TRBJ2-3 | TRBV5-1 | TRBD1 | TGCGCCAGCAGCCAGACCGGGACAGGGGGTCGGGATACGCAGTATTTT | CASSQTGTGGRDTQYF
NA | TRBJ1-5 | TRBV6-2/TRBV6-3 | NA | TGTGCCAGCAGCCACGACAGTTATAGCAATCAGCCCCAGCATTTT | CASSHDSYSNQPQHF
few | TRBJ1-3 | TRBV7-2 | NA | TGTGCCAGCACCGAAGGCCTCCCCCCCCTTGGAAACACCATATATTTT | CASTEGLPPLGNTIYF
NA | TRBJ2-1 | TRBV10-3 | TRBD2 | TGTGCCATCCGCGGGGGGACCTACAATGAGCAGTTCTTC | CAIRGGTYNEQFF
NA | TRBJ2-1 | TRBV5-1 | TRBD2 | TGCGCCAGCAGCTTGGGACTAGCGGGGACTTTCTACAATGAGCAGTTCTTC | CASSLGLAGTFYNEQFF
many | TRBJ1-1 | TRBV12-3/TRBV12-4 | NA | TGTGCCAGCAGTCAGGGACGGAGTGAAGCTTTCTTT | CASSQGRSEAFF
few | TRBJ2-2 | TRBV27 | TRBD2 | TGTGCCAGCAGCCCGGGACTAGCGGGGGGCTACACCGGGGAGCTGTTTTTT | CASSPGLAGGYTGELFF
few | TRBJ1-3 | TRBV5-1 | TRBD1 | TGCGCCAGCAGCTTGGACCGACAGGGGGCTGGAAACACCATATATTTT | CASSLDRQGAGNTIYF
few | TRBJ1-1 | TRBV6-6 | NA | TGTGCCAGCAGTTACGCCAAGAACACTGAAGCTTTCTTT | CASSYAKNTEAFF
many | TRBJ1-5 | TRBV29-1 | NA | TGCAGCGTTTCACGTGGGGGCGATCAGCCCCAGCATTTT | CSVSRGGDQPQHF
few | TRBJ2-3 | TRBV9 | NA | TGTGCCAGCAGCGTAGACCTAGCATCTACAGATACGCAGTATTTT | CASSVDLASTDTQYF
many | TRBJ2-2 | TRBV10-3 | TRBD1 | TGTGCCATCAGTGCGTACCGCCAGGGACAGGGGGCCGGGGAGCTGTTTTTT | CAISAYRQGQGAGELFF
NA | TRBJ2-3 | TRBV6-5 | TRBD2 | TGTGCCAGCAGTCGTCTTCTAGCGGGCCCGCAGTATTTT | CASSRLLAGPQYF
few | TRBJ1-6 | TRBV12-5 | TRBD1 | TGTGCTAGTGGCGACAGGGGCCTAAGCTCCTATAATTCACCCCTCCACTTT | CASGDRGLSSYNSPLHF
few | TRBJ2-3 | TRBV6-2/TRBV6-3 | NA | TGTGCCAGCAGTTACTCGTCGGGGAAGAGAACAGATACGCAGTATTTT | CASSYSSGKRTDTQYF
many | TRBJ2-3 | TRBV29-1 | NA | TGCAGCGTAGGGAGCACAGATACGCAGTATTTT | CSVGSTDTQYF
NA | TRBJ2-3 | TRBV6-1 | TRBD2 | TGTGCCAGCAGTGTGACTAGCGGGGCCCATACGCAGTATTTT | CASSVTSGAHTQYF
few | TRBJ2-2 | TRBV12-3/TRBV12-4 | NA | TGTGCCAGCAGTTTGGCAGGGCGAGACACCGGGGAGCTGTTTTTT | CASSLAGRDTGELFF
many | TRBJ2-3 | TRBV6-2/TRBV6-3 | NA | TGTGCCAGCAGTTATCGGGGCCGGGGAGATACGCAGTATTTT | CASSYRGRGDTQYF
many | TRBJ2-3 | TRBV2 | NA | TGTGCCAGCAGGGGTAGGGACGGCCCGCTCGGTACGCAGTATTTT | CASRGRDGPLGTQYF
few | TRBJ2-1 | TRBV20-1 | TRBD1 | TGCAGTGCTAGAGACTCTGGGACAGGGGGCTGGAATGAGCAGTTCTTC | CSARDSGTGGWNEQFF
few | TRBJ1-2 | TRBV9 | TRBD1 | TGTGCCAGCAGCGTAGGATCCCAGGGGGCGCGGGGCTACACCTTC | CASSVGSQGARGYTF
few | TRBJ2-3 | TRBV2 | NA | TGTGCCAGCCGTACCGCAGGAACTAGCACAGATACGCAGTATTTT | CASRTAGTSTDTQYF
NA | TRBJ2-1 | TRBV6-1 | TRBD1 | TGTGCCAGCAGTGAAGCGATCGGACAGGGACCCGGATCCTACAATGAGCAGTTCTTC | CASSEAIGQGPGSYNEQFF
NA | TRBJ2-3 | TRBV18 | NA | TGTGCCAGCTCACCCTCCGGGAAGCTGGAGACGCAGTATTTT | CASSPSGKLETQYF
few | TRBJ1-5 | TRBV6-2/TRBV6-3 | NA | TGTGCCAGCAGCTTTCAGGGAGGTAGCAATCAGCCCCAGCATTTT | CASSFQGGSNQPQHF
many | TRBJ1-3 | TRBV12-3/TRBV12-4 | NA | TGTGCCAGCAGTCCGGGGCCAGCCCCAACCACCATATATTTT | CASSPGPAPTTIYF
few | TRBJ1-2 | TRBV29-1 | TRBD1 | TGCAGCGTTGAAATCAGGGGGGGCGTCGGCTACACCTTC | CSVEIRGGVGYTF
many | TRBJ1-5 | TRBV29-1 | NA | TGCAGCGTGTCGACAGGTAATAGCAATCAGCCCCAGCATTTT | CSVSTGNSNQPQHF
many | TRBJ1-1 | TRBV28 | NA | TGTGCCAGCAGTTTCTTGGACAGTAGGGCCACTGAAGCTTTCTTT | CASSFLDSRATEAFF
many | TRBJ2-1 | TRBV29-1 | TRBD1 | TGCAGCGTTGATAAAAGGGGGCGAGTGGACAATGAGCAGTTCTTC | CSVDKRGRVDNEQFF
NA | TRBJ2-3 | TRBV7-2 | TRBD2 | TGTGCCAGCAGCCCCACCTCTCCGGCGGGGGGGAGAGCAGATACGCAGTATTTT | CASSPTSPAGGRADTQYF
few | TRBJ1-2 | TRBV6-1 | NA | TGTGCCAGCAGACCGGGGACTAACTATGGCTACACCTTC | CASRPGTNYGYTF
few | TRBJ2-3 | TRBV2 | TRBD1 | TGTGCCAGCAGTTCGCGGACAGGGGCCCAGGGTACGCAGTATTTT | CASSSRTGAQGTQYF
few | TRBJ1-4 | TRBV30 | NA | TGTGCCTGGAGTGTCCCGGGACTGAGTTTGCCTGAAAAACTGTTTTTT | CAWSVPGLSLPEKLFF
few | TRBJ1-1 | TRBV6-6 | NA | TGTGCCAGCATCATGGTGATGAACACTGAAGCTTTCTTT | CASIMVMNTEAFF
few | TRBJ1-2 | TRBV28 | TRBD1 | TGTGCCAGCGGACAGGGCCACTATGGCTACACCTTC | CASGQGHYGYTF
NA | TRBJ1-2 | TRBV5-1 | NA | TGCGCCAGCAGCTTTGGGACCGTTGTAGGCTACACCTTC | CASSFGTVVGYTF
NA | TRBJ1-4 | TRBV25-1 | NA | TGTGCCAGCAGTGAATTGGATAGACTGTTTTTT | CASSELDRLFF
few | TRBJ2-6 | TRBV9 | NA | TGTGCCAGCAGCCGCGAACCGAGATCTGGGGCCAACGTCCTGACTTTC | CASSREPRSGANVLTF
many | TRBJ2-5 | TRBV29-1 | NA | TGCAGCGCGAGTCCCGGGGCTCAAGAGACCCAGTACTTC | CSASPGAQETQYF